These T cell receptor beta chains were read from a single sample in a study of identical twins. MiXCR was run by TCRdb on the 5' RACE reads, yielding one entry per CDR3 protein. The data hold about 1.7 million distinct CDR3 sequences, with about 30% observed a single time. The sequenced sample consisted of cord blood. The origin of the receptors is a newborn girl in good health. Both conserved end residues are part of each CDR3. The D gene is left open where the match is weak. Rows give clone size only sometimes, using once, few, many, or a class for an expanded clone.

clone_size d_call j_call v_call cdr3_nt cdr3_aa
NA TRBD1 TRBJ1-6 TRBV27 TGTGCCAGCAGTTTAGAGGGGGCCGATAATTCACCCCCCCACTTT CASSLEGADNSPPHF
NA NA TRBJ1-2 TRBV30 TGTGCCTGGGACAGTATGGGGAGGGCTAACTATGGCTACACCTTC CAWDSMGRANYGYTF
few NA TRBJ1-2 TRBV28 TGTGCCAGCAAGGGACTGCCCTATGGCTACACCTTC CASKGLPYGYTF
many NA TRBJ2-7 TRBV10-3 TGTGCCATCAGTGATCGCGTTACTAGCGAGCAGTACTTC CAISDRVTSEQYF
NA NA TRBJ2-1 TRBV11-1 TGTGCCAGCAGCTCAGCAGGGACACTGAGCAATGAGCAGTTCTTC CASSSAGTLSNEQFF
many NA TRBJ2-3 TRBV28 TGTGCCAGCAGTTTAAGCAGGGGAGTCGCAGATACGCAGTATTTT CASSLSRGVADTQYF
NA TRBD2 TRBJ2-3 TRBV7-8 TGTGCCAGCAGCTTAACGTTGAGCGGGAGTGCGAGTACAGATACGCAGTATTTT CASSLTLSGSASTDTQYF
few NA TRBJ2-5 TRBV5-6 TGTGCTAGCAGCCGTAGTCTAGCGATCCAAGAGACCCAGTACTTC CASSRSLAIQETQYF
NA TRBD1 TRBJ2-2 TRBV5-6 TGTGCCAGCAGCCCCGCAGGGGGCAACACCGGGGAGCTGTTTTTT CASSPAGGNTGELFF
NA NA TRBJ1-2 TRBV6-5 TGTGCCAGCAGTTATGGGCAGCCCTATGGCTACACCTTC CASSYGQPYGYTF
NA NA TRBJ2-5 TRBV20-1 TGCAGTGCTAGAGACACGACAGGTGGGCGAGAGACCCAGTACTTC CSARDTTGGRETQYF
NA NA TRBJ2-5 TRBV7-2 TGTGCCAGCAGTCGACTAGTGAACGGGAAGACCCAGTACTTC CASSRLVNGKTQYF
many NA TRBJ2-4 TRBV5-1 TGCGCCAGCAGCCCAGCCGAAAAAACCATTCAGTACTTC CASSPAEKTIQYF
NA NA TRBJ2-7 TRBV28 TGTGCCAGCAGTTTAGTCGGGCGGGCACATTACGAGCAGTACTTC CASSLVGRAHYEQYF
NA NA TRBJ2-3 TRBV20-1 TGCAGTGCTAGACGGGAGTCCAACACAGATACGCAGTATTTT CSARRESNTDTQYF
many TRBD1 TRBJ1-2 TRBV27 TGTGCCAGCAGTTCACGGACAGGACGAGGCGGCTACACCTTC CASSSRTGRGGYTF
NA NA TRBJ2-7 TRBV20-1 TGCAGTGCCCGAGTCCGGGGGGCCAACGAGCAGTACTTC CSARVRGANEQYF
few NA TRBJ2-5 TRBV7-9 TGTGCCAGCAGCTTAGCGCGTTGGGAGACCCAGTACTTC CASSLARWETQYF
NA NA TRBJ2-7 TRBV18 TGTGCCAGCTCACGAGCAGGGAAGTCGACCTACAATGAGCAGTACTTC CASSRAGKSTYNEQYF
NA TRBD1 TRBJ2-1 TRBV4-1 TGCGCCAGCAGCCAACATACGGGACAGGGACGCAATGAGCAGTTCTTC CASSQHTGQGRNEQFF
NA NA TRBJ2-2 TRBV19 TGTGCCAGTAGTATTTACGAGGGGAGCGGGGAGCTGTTTTTT CASSIYEGSGELFF
NA TRBD2 TRBJ2-1 TRBV19 TGTGCCAGTACCATAAGCGGGAGACACAATGAGCAGTTCTTC CASTISGRHNEQFF
many NA TRBJ2-3 TRBV29-1 TGCAGCGTTACCAGTTCCCACTATCCCACAGATACGCAGTATTTT CSVTSSHYPTDTQYF
NA TRBD1 TRBJ1-4 TRBV28 TGTGCCAGCAGTTCCGCGATTGGACAGGTCCTAGAAAAACTGTTTTTT CASSSAIGQVLEKLFF
few TRBD2 TRBJ2-3 TRBV7-2 TGTGCCAGCAGCCGAAGGGGACTAGAGATTGCAGATACGCAGTATTTT CASSRRGLEIADTQYF
NA TRBD2 TRBJ2-2 TRBV20-1 TGCAGTGCTAGTAGACTAGCGGGAGTAACCACCGGGGAGCTGTTTTTT CSASRLAGVTTGELFF